Reported below is one T cell receptor beta chain. Its antigen is currently unknown. This specimen comes from a study of shared clonotypes between healthy human individuals. Sequencing used immunoSEQ multiplex PCR; TCRdb keeps in-frame clones, though not all of them. The top ten clones hold 0.13% of a sample with about 2 million clones, 95% of them seen once. Study results and limitations: Of the naive CD4 clonotypes, roughly 5.2% were shared across a few donors. It was expected that sequencing depth would affect clonotype sharing among donors. Estimated richness was generally greater in naive than memory subsets.

The receptor comes from a man between 18 and 35 years old in good health. The sample was naive CD4+ T cells sorted from blood. Subset given: CD45RA+ positively selected.

DNA for the CDR3: TGTGCCAGCAGCCTAGCGGGGGCGAGCACAGATACGCAGTATTTT. Protein sequence: CASSLAGASTDTQYF. The chain links TRBV6-4 to TRBJ2-3; TRBD2 matches 10 bases. This CDR3 is built from 15 residues. CDR1 and CDR2 from the germline V gene are MRHNA and SNTAGT. With 6 bases clipped from V and 0 bases from J, the junction kept 3 bases outside the gene matches.